This TCR beta chain stems from a study of T-cell reconstitution after alpha-beta-depleted transplantation in children. Broader study findings: T-cell numbers and diversity one year post-transplant derived largely from freshly generated T cells. About two months after transplant, alpha-beta T cells reportedly came from several hundred expanded graft clones. Some patients owed their high day-60 TCRbeta diversity to surviving recipient T cells and thymic progenitors.

The TCRbeta library incorporated unique molecular identifiers. TCRdb reprocessed the PCR reads with MiXCR, giving one entry per CDR3 protein. Among 40,000 to 55,000 distinct CDR3 sequences, about a tenth were seen once, and the ten largest hold approximately 25%. This clonotype was seen at least ten times. Antigen unknown. This CDR3 region has 15 residues. Germline values: CDR1 SGHTS, CDR2 YDEGEE. Trimming pared 6 bases from V and 3 bases from J, leaving 19 bases between. The sequence derives from a male patient aged 2 to 10 who had a stem cell transplant for chronic granulomatous disease, so the T cells may come from the graft donor. Sequenced here: PBMCs, mostly from graft donor cells, sampled 60 days after TCRalphabeta/CD19-depleted stem cell transplant. The gene calls are TRBV5-8 and TRBJ2-7; D might be TRBD2 (6 bases). CDR3 region: CASTRGSGPFYEQYF. CDR3 bases: TGTGCCAGCACCCGCGGTAGCGGCCCCTTCTACGAGCAGTACTTC.